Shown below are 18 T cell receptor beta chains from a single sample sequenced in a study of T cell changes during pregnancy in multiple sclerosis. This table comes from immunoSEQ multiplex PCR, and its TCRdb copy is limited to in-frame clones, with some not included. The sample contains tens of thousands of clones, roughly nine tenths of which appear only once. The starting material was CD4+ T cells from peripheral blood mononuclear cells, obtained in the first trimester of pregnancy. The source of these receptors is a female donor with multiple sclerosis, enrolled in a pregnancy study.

CDR3 region: CASSLRESGETQYF. DNA of the CDR3: TGTGCCAGCAGCTTGCGGGAGTCTGGGGAGACCCAGTACTTC. This rearrangement joins TRBV5-6 to TRBJ2-5; possible D gene TRBD2, 6 bases. CDR1 and CDR2 (germline): SGHDT, YYEEEE. This CDR3 region has 14 residues. V lost 1 base, J lost 5 bases, and 12 bases lay in between. Variable domain in full (rest from reference TRBV5-6 and TRBJ2-5): DAGVTQSPTHLIKTRGQQVTLRCSPKSGHDTVSWYQQALGQGPQFIFQYYEEEERQRGNFPDRFSGHQFPNYSSELNVNALLLGDSALYLCASSLRESGETQYFGPGTRLLVL.

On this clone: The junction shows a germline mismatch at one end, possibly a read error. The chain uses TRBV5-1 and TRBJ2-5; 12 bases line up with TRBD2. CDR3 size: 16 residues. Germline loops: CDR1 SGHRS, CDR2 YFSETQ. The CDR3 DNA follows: TGCGCCAGCAGGTTGGGACTAGCGGGCATCCAAGAGACCCAGTACTTC. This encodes CASRLGLAGIQETQYF. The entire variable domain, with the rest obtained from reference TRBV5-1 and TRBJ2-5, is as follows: KAGVTQTPRYLIKTRGQQVTLSCSPISGHRSVSWYQQTPGQGLQFLFEYFSETQRNKGNFPGRFSGRQFSNSRSEMNVSTLELGDSALYLCASRLGLAGIQETQYFGPGTRLLVL.

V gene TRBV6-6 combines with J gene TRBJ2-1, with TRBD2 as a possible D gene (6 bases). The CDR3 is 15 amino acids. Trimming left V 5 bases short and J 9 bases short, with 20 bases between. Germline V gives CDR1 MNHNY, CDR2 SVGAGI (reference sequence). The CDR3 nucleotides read TGTGCCAGCAGTGGTTCGTTCGGACTAATGGGTGAGCAGTTCTTC. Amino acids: CASSGSFGLMGEQFF.

Here the CDR3 DNA reads TGTGCTAGTGGCCTACAGGTTTATGGCTACACCTTC. Protein: CASGLQVYGYTF. The chain employs TRBV12-5 and TRBJ1-2; D may be TRBD1 (5 bases). The CDR3 covers 12 residues. CDR1 and CDR2 from the germline V gene are LGHNT and FRNRAP. Trimming cost V 6 bases and J 5 bases, with 10 bases left between them.

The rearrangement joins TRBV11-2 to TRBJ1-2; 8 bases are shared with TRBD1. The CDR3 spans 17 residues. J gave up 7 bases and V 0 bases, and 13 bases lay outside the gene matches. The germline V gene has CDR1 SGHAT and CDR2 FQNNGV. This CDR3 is CASSLERQGALGVGYTF. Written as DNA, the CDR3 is TGTGCCAGCAGCTTAGAGCGGCAGGGGGCGCTCGGTGTTGGCTACACCTTC.

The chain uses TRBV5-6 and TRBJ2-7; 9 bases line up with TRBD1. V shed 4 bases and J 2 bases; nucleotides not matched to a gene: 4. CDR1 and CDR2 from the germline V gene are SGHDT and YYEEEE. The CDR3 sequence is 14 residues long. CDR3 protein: CASSKQGAPYEQYF. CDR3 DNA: TGTGCCAGCAGCAAACAGGGGGCCCCCTACGAGCAGTACTTC.

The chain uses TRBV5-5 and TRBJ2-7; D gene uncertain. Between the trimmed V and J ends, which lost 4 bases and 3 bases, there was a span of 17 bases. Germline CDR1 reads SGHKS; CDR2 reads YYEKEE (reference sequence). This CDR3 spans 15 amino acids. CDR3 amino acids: CASSPQAPLYYEQYF. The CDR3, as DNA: TGTGCCAGCAGCCCTCAGGCTCCGCTCTACTACGAGCAGTACTTC.

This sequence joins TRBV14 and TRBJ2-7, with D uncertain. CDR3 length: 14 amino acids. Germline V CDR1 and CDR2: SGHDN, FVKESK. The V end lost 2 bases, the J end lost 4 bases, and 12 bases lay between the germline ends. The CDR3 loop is CASSQLSTDYEQYF. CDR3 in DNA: TGTGCCAGCAGCCAACTATCTACAGATTACGAGCAGTACTTC. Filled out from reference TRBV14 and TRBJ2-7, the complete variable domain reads EAGVTQFPSHSVIEKGQTVTLRCDPISGHDNLYWYRRVMGKEIKFLLHFVKESKQDESGMPNNRFLAERTGGTYSTLKVQPAELEDSGVYFCASSQLSTDYEQYFGPGTRLTVT.

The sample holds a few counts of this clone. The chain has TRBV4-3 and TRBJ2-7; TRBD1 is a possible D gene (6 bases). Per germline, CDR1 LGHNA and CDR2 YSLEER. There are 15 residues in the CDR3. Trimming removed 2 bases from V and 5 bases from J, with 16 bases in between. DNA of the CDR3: TGCGCCAGCAGCCAACGAGTACAGGGTAACGACGAGCAGTACTTC. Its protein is CASSQRVQGNDEQYF.

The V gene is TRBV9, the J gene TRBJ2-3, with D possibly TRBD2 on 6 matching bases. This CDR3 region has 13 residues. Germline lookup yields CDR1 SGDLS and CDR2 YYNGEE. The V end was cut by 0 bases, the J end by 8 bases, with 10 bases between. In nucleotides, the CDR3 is TGTGCCAGCAGCGTAGGCTGGGGAGGTACGCAGTATTTT. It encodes CASSVGWGGTQYF.

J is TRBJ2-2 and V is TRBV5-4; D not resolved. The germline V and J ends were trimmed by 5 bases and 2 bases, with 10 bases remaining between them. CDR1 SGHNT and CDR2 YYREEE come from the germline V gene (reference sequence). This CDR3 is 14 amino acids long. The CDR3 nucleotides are TGTGCCAGCAGTCCCGGTCTCAACACCGGGGAGCTGTTTTTT. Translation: CASSPGLNTGELFF.

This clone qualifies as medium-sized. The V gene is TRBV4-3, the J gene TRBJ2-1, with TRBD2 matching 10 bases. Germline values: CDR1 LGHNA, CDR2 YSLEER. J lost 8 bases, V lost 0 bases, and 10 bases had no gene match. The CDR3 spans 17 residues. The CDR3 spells CASSQERGLAGDHEQFF. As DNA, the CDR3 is TGCGCCAGCAGCCAAGAAAGAGGCCTAGCGGGAGATCATGAGCAGTTCTTC.

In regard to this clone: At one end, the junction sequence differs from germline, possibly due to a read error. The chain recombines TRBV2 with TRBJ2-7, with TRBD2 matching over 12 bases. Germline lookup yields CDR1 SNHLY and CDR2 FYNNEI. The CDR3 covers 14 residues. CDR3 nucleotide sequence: TGTGCCAGCAGCGGACTAGCGGGGCTGTACGCGCAGTACTTC. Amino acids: CASSGLAGLYAQYF.

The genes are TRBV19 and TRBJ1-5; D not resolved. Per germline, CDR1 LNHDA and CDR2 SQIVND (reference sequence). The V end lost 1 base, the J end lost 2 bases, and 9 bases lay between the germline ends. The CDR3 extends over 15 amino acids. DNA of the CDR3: TGTGCCAGTAGTATAGGCCAGGCCGGCAATCAGCCCCAGCATTTT. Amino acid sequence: CASSIGQAGNQPQHF.

CDR3 in amino acids: CASSYSGTGSSPLHF. CDR3 sequence (DNA): TGTGCCAGCAGTTACTCCGGGACAGGGAGTTCACCCCTCCACTTT. This chain joins TRBV6-5 and TRBJ1-6; 9 bases agree with TRBD1. The germline V gene encodes CDR1 MNHEY and CDR2 SVGAGI. The CDR3 runs 15 residues. V was pared by 0 bases and J by 9 bases, with 3 bases of the junction left unmatched.

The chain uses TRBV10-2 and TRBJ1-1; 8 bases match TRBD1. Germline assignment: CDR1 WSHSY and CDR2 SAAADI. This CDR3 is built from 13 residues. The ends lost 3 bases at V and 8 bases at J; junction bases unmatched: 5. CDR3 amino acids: CASSDPTGVEAFF. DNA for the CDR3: TGCGCCAGCAGTGACCCGACAGGGGTCGAAGCTTTCTTT.

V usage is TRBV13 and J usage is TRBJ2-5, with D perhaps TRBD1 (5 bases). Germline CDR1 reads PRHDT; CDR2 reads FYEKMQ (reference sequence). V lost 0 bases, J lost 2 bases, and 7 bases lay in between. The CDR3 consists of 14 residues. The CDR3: CASSLGRAQETQYF. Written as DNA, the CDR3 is TGTGCCAGCAGCTTAGGCAGGGCTCAAGAGACCCAGTACTTC.

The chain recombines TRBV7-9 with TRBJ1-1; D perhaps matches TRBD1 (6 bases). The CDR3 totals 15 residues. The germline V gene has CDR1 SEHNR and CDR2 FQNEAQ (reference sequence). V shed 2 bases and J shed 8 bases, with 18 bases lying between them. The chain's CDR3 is CASSLFLRRQEEAFF. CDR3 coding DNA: TGTGCCAGCAGCTTATTTCTGAGGAGACAGGAGGAAGCTTTCTTT.